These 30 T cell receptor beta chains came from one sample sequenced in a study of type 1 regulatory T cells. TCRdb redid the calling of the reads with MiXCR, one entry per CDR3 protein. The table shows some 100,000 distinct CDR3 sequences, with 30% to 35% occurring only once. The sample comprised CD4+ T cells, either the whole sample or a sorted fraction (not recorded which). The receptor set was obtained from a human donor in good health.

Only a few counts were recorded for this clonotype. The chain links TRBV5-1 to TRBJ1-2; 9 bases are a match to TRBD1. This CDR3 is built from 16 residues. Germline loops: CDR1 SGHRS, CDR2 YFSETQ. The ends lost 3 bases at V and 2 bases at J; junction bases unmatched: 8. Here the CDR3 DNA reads TGCGCCAGCAGCTCCGCCGGGACAGGGATAAACTATGGCTACACCTTC. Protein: CASSSAGTGINYGYTF.

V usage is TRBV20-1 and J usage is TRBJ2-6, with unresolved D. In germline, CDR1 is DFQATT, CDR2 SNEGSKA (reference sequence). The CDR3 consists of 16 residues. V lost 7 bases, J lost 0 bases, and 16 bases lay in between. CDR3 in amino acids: CSGTALYSSGANVLTF. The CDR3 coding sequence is TGCAGTGGGACCGCCCTATACAGCTCTGGGGCCAACGTCCTGACTTTC.

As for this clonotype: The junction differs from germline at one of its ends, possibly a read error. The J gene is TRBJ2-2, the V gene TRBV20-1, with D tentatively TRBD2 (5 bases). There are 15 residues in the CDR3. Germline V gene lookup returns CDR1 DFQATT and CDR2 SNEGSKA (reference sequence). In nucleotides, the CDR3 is TGCAGTGCTAGAAAGGGAACTGGGAACACCGGGGAGCCGTTTTTT. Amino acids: CSARKGTGNTGEPFF.

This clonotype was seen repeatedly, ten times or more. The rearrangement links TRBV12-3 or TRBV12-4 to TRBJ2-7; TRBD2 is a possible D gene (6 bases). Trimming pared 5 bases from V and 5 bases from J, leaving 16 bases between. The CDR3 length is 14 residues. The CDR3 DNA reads TGTGCCAGCAGTGTACTAGCCGCCGATGACGAGCAGTACTTC. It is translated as CASSVLAADDEQYF.

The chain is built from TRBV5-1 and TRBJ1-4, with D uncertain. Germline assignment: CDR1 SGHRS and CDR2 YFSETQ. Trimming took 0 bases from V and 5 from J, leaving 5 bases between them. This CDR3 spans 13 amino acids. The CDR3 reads CASSLGRNEKLFF. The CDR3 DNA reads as TGCGCCAGCAGCTTGGGCAGAAATGAAAAACTGTTTTTT.

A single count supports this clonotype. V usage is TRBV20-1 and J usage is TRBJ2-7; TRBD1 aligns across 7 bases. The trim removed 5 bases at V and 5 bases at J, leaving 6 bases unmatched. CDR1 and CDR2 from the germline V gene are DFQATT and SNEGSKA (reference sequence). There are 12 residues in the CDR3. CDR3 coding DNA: TGCAGTGCTTTCGACAGGGCGGACGAGCAGTACTTC. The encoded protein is CSAFDRADEQYF.

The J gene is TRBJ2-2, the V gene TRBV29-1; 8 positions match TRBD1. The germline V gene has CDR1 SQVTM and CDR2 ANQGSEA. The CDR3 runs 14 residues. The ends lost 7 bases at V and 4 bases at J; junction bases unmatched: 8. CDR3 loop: CSAGGQGRTGELFF. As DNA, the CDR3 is TGCAGCGCGGGTGGACAGGGCCGCACCGGGGAGCTGTTTTTT.

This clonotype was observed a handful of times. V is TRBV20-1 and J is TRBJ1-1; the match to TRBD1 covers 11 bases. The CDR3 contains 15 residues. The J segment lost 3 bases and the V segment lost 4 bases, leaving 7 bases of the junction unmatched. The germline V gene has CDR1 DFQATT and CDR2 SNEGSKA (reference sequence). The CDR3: CSATGQGASDTEAFF. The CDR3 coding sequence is TGCAGTGCTACCGGACAGGGGGCGTCCGACACTGAAGCTTTCTTT.

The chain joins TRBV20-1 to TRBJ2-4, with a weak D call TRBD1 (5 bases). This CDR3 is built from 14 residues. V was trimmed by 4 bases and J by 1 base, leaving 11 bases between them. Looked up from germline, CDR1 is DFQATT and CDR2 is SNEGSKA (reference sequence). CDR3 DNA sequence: TGCAGTGCTAAAGGGGTGACGGCCAAAAACATTCAGTACTTC. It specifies CSAKGVTAKNIQYF.

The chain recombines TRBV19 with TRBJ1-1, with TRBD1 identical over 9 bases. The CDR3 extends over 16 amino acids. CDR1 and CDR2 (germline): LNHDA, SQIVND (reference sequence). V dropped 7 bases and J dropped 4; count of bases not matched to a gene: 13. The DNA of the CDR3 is TGTGCCAGTAACGCCCCACCGGGACAGGGTAGCACTGAAGCTTTCTTT. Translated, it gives CASNAPPGQGSTEAFF.

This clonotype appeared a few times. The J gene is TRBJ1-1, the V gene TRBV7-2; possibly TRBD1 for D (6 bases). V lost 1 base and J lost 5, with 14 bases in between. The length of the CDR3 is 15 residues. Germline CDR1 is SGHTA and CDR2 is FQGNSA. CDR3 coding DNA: TGTGCCAGCAGCTTAGACAGGGCTGGAAGGACTGAAGCTTTCTTT. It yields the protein CASSLDRAGRTEAFF.

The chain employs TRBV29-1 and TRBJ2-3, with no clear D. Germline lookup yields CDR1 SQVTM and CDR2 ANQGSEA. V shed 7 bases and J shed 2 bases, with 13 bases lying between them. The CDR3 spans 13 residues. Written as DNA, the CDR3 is TGCAGCGGTCTCCGACAAGACACAGATACGCAGTATTTT. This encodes CSGLRQDTDTQYF.

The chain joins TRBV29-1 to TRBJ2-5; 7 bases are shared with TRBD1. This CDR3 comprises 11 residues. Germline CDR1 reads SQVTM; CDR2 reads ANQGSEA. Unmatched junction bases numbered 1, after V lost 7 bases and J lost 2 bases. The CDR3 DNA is TGCAGCGCCAGGGGGCAAGAGACCCAGTACTTC. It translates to CSARGQETQYF.

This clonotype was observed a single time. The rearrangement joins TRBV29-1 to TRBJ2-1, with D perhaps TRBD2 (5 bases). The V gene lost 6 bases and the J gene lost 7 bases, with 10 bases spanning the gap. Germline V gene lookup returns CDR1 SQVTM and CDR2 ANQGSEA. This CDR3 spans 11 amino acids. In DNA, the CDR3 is TGCAGCGTCGCGGGCCCGAATGAGCAGTTCTTC. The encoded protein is CSVAGPNEQFF.

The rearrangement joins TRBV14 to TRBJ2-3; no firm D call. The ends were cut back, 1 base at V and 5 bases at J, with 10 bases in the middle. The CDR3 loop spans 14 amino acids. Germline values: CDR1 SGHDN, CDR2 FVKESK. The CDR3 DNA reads TGTGCCAGCAGCCAAGTTAACACGGGAGATACGCAGTATTTT. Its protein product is CASSQVNTGDTQYF.

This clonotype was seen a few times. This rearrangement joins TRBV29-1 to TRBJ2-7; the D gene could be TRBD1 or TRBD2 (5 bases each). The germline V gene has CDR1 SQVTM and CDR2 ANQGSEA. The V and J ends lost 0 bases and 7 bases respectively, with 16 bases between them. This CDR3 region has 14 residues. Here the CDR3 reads CSVEELGTSREQYF. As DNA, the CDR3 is TGCAGCGTTGAAGAACTCGGGACCTCGAGGGAGCAGTACTTC.

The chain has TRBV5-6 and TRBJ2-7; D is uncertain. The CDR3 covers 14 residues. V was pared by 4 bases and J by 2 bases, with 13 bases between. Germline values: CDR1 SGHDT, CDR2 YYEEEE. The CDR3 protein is CASSRRYGTYEQYF. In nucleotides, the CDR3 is TGTGCCAGCAGCCGTCGCTACGGTACCTACGAGCAGTACTTC. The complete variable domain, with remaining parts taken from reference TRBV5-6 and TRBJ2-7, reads DAGVTQSPTHLIKTRGQQVTLRCSPKSGHDTVSWYQQALGQGPQFIFQYYEEEERQRGNFPDRFSGHQFPNYSSELNVNALLLGDSALYLCASSRRYGTYEQYFGPGTRLTVT.

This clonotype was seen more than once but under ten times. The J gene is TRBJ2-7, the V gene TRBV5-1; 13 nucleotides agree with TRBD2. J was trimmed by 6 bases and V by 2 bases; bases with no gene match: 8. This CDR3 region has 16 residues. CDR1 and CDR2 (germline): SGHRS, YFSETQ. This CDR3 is CASSFYTSGRAREQYF. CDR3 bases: TGCGCCAGCAGCTTCTACACTAGCGGGAGGGCCCGCGAGCAGTACTTC.

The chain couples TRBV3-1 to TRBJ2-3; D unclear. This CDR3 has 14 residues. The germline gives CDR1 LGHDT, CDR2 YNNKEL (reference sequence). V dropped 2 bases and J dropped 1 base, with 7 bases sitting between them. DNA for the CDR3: TGTGCCAGCAGCCAACTCAGTGGCACAGATACGCAGTATTTT. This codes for CASSQLSGTDTQYF.

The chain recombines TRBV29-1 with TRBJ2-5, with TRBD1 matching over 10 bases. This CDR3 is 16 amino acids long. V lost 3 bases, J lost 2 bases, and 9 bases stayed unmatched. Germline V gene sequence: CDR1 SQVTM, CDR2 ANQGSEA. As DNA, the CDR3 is TGCAGCGTTGAGGGTTTGGGACAGGGGACTCAAGAGACCCAGTACTTC. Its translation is CSVEGLGQGTQETQYF.

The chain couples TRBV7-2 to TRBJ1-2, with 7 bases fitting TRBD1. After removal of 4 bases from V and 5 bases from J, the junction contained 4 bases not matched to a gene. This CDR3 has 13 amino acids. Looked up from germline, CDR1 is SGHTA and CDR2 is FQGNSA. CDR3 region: CASSSTGDYGYTF. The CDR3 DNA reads TGTGCCAGCAGCTCTACAGGGGATTATGGCTACACCTTC.

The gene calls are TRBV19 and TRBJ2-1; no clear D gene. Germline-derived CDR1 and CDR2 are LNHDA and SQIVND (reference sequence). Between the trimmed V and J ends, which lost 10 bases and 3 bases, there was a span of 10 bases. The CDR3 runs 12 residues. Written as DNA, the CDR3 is TGTGCCACCATCGGGCTCTACAATGAGCAGTTCTTC. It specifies CATIGLYNEQFF. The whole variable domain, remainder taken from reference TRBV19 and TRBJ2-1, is DGGITQSPKYLFRKEGQNVTLSCEQNLNHDAMYWYRQDPGQGLRLIYYSQIVNDFQKGDIAEGYSVSREKKESFPLTVTSAQKNPTAFYLCATIGLYNEQFFGPGTRLTVL.

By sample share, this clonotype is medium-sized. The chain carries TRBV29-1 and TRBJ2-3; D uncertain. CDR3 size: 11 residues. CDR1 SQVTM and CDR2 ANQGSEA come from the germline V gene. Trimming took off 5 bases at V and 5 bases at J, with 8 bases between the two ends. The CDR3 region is CSVPWGDTQYF. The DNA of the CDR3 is TGCAGCGTTCCCTGGGGAGATACGCAGTATTTT.

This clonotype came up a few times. CDR3 DNA sequence: TGTGCCATCAAGGGGGCGGGAGAAGGGTCCTACGAGCAGTACTTC. Protein sequence: CAIKGAGEGSYEQYF. The chain carries TRBV10-3 and TRBJ2-7; D might be TRBD1 or TRBD2, each matching 7 bases. Germline V gene data show CDR1 as ENHRY and CDR2 as SYGVKD. Trimming pared 7 bases from V and 1 base from J, leaving 17 bases between. The CDR3 runs to 15 residues.

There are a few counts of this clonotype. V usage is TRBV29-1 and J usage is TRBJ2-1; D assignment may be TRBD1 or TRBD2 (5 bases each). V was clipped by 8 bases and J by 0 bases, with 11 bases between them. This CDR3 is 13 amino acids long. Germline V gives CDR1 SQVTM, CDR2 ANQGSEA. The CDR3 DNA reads TGCAGCTCCGGGGCTGACTCCTACAATGAGCAGTTCTTC. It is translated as CSSGADSYNEQFF.

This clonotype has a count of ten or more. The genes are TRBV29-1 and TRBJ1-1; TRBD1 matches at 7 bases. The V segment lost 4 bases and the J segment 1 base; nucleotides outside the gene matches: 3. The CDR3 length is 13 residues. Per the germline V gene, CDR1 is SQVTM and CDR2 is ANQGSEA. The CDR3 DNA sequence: TGCAGCGTTGCAGAGGGGGCGAACACTGAAGCTTTCTTT. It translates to CSVAEGANTEAFF.

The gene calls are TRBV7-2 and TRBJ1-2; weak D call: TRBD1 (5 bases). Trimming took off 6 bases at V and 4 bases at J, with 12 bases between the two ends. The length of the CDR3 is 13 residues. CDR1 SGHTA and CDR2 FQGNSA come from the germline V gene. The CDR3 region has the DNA TGTGCCAGCAGTTTATCGGGGGTCTATGGCTACACCTTC. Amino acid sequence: CASSLSGVYGYTF.

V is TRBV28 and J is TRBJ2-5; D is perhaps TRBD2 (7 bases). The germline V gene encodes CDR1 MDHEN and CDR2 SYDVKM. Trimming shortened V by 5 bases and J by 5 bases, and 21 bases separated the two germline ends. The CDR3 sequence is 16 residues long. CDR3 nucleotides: TGTGCCAGCAGTATTTCAGCGGGGAGGGGGGAGGAGACCCAGTACTTC. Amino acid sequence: CASSISAGRGEETQYF.

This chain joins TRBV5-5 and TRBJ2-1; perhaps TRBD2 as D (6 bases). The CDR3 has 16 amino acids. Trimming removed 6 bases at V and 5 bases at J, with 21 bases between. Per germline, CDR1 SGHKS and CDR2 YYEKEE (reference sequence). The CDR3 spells CASNTAGTRGNNEQFF. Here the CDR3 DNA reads TGTGCCAGCAACACCGCGGGGACCCGGGGCAACAATGAGCAGTTCTTC.

The chain's CDR3 is CASSQVIGGTEAFF. The DNA of the CDR3 is TGTGCCAGCAGCCAAGTTATTGGGGGCACTGAAGCTTTCTTT. The chain uses TRBV3-1 and TRBJ1-1; a possible D gene is TRBD1 (5 bases). The CDR3 extends over 14 amino acids. The V and J ends lost 1 base and 4 bases respectively, with 10 bases between them. The germline CDR1 and CDR2 sequences are LGHDT and YNNKEL (reference sequence).